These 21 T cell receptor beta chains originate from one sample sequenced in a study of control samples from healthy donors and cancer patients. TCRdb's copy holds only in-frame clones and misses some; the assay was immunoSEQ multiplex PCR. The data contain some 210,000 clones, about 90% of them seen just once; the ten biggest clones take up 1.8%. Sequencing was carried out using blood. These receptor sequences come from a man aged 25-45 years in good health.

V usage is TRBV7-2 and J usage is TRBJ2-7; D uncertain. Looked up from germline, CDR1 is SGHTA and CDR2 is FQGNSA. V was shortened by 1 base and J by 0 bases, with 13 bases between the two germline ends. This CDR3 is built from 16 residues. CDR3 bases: TGTGCCAGCAGCTTAGACCTTTTCTGGACCTCCTACGAGCAGTACTTC. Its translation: CASSLDLFWTSYEQYF.

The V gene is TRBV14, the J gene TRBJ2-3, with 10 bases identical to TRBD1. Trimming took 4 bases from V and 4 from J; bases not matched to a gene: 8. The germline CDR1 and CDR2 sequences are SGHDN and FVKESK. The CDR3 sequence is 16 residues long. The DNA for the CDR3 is TGTGCCAGCAGCCTTGTGACAGGGGGCGCCCCAGATACGCAGTATTTT. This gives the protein CASSLVTGGAPDTQYF.

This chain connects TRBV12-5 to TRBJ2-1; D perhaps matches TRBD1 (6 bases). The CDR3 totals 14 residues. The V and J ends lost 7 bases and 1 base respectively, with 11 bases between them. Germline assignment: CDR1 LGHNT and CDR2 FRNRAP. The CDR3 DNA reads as TGTGCTAGTGTTCCGGGACATTCCTACAATGAGCAGTTCTTC. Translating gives CASVPGHSYNEQFF.

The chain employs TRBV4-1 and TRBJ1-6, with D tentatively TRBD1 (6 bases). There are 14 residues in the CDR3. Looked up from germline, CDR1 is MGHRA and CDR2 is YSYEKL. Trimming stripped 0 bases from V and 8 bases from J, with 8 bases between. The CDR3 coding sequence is TGCGCCAGCAGCCAAGACAGGGGACATTCACCCCTCCACTTT. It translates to CASSQDRGHSPLHF.

The CDR3 DNA reads as TGTGCCAGCAGCCACAAGCGGGGGGAGGCCAATGAGCAGTTCTTC. It is translated as CASSHKRGEANEQFF. V is TRBV6-4 and J is TRBJ2-1; 9 bases agree with TRBD2. The CDR3 length is 15 residues. From germline, CDR1 is MRHNA and CDR2 SNTAGT. After removal of 6 bases from V and 6 bases from J, the junction contained 9 bases not matched to a gene.

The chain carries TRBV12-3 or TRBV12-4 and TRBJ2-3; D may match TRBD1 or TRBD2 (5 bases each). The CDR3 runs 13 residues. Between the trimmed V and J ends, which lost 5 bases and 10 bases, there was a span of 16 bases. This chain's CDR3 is CASSPQLVGAQYF. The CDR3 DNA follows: TGTGCCAGCAGTCCCCAACTAGTGGGGGCGCAGTATTTT.

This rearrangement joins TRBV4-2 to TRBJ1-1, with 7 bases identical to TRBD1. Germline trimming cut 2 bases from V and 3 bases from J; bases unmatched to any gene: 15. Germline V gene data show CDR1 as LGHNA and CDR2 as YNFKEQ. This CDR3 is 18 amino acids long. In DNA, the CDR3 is TGTGCCAGCAGCCAACCTCGGACAGGTGGGTTTAGAGACACTGAAGCTTTCTTT. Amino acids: CASSQPRTGGFRDTEAFF.

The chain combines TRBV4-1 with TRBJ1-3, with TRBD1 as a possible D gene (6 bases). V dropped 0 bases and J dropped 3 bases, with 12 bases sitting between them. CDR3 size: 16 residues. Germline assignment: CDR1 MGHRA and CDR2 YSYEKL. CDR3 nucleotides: TGCGCCAGCAGCCAAGATCGGGGGCAGGGTGGAAACACCATATATTTT. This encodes CASSQDRGQGGNTIYF.

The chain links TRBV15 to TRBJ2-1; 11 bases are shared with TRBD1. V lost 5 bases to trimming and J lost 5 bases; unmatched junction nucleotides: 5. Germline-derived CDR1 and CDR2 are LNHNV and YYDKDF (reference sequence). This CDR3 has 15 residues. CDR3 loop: CATSGRDRGDNEQFF. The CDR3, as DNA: TGTGCCACCAGCGGCCGGGACAGGGGGGACAATGAGCAGTTCTTC.

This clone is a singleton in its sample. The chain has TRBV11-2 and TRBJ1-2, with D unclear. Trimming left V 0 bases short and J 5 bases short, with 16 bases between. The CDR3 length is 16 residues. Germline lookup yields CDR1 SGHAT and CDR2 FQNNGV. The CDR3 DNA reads TGTGCCAGCAGCTTAGATTCGCAGGTATTAAAGTATGGCTACACCTTC. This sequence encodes CASSLDSQVLKYGYTF.

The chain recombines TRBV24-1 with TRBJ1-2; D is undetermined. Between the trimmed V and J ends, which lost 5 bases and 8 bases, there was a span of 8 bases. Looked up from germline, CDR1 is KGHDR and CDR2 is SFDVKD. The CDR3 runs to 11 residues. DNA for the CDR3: TGTGCCACCAGTGCCCCTGGGGGCTACACCTTC. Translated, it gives CATSAPGGYTF.

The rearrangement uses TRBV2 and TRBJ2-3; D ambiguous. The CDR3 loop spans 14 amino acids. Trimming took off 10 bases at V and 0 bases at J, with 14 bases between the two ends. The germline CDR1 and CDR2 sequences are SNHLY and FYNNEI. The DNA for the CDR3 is TGTGCCACGAAGACCGAACCTAGCACAGATACGCAGTATTTT. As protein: CATKTEPSTDTQYF. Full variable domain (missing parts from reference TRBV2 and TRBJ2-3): EPEVTQTPSHQVTQMGQEVILRCVPISNHLYFYWYRQILGQKVEFLVSFYNNEISEKSEIFDDQFSVERPDGSNFTLKIRSTKLEDSAMYFCATKTEPSTDTQYFGPGTRLTVL.

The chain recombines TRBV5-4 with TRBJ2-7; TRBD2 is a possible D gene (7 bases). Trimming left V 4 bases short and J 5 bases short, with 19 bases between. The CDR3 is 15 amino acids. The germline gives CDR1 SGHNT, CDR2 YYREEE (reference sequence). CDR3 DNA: TGTGCCAGCAGCCAGTCGGGCGGGGGACACAACGAGCAGTACTTC. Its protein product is CASSQSGGGHNEQYF.

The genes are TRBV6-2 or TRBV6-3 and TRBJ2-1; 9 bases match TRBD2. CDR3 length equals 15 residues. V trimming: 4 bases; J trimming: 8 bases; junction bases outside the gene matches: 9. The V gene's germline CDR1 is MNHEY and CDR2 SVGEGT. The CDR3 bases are TGTGCCAGCAGTTCCGTATTAGCGGGGGTCGATGAGCAGTTCTTC. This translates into CASSSVLAGVDEQFF.

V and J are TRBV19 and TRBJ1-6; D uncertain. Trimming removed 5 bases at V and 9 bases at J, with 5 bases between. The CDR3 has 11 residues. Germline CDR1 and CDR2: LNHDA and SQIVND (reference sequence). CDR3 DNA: TGTGCCAGTAGTGGGAGTTCACCCCTCCACTTT. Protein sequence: CASSGSSPLHF.

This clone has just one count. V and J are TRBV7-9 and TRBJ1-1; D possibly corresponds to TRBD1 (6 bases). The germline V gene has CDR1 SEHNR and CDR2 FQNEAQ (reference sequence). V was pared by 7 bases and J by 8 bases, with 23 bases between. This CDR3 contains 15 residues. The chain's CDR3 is CASTLGQGRSKEAFF. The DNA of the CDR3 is TGTGCCAGCACCCTGGGGCAGGGGAGGTCTAAAGAAGCTTTCTTT.

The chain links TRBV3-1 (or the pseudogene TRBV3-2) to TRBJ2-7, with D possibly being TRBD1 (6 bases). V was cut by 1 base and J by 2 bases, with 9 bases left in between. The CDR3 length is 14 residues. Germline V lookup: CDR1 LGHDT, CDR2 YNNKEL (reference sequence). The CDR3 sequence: CASSQAQGPYEQYF. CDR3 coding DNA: TGTGCCAGCAGCCAAGCCCAGGGGCCCTACGAGCAGTACTTC.

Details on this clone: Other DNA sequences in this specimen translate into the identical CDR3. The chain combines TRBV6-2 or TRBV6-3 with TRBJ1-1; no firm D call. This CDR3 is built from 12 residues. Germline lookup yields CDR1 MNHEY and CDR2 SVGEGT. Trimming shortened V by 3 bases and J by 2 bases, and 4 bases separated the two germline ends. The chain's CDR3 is CASSYSNTEAFF. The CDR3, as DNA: TGTGCCAGCAGTTATTCTAACACTGAAGCTTTCTTT.

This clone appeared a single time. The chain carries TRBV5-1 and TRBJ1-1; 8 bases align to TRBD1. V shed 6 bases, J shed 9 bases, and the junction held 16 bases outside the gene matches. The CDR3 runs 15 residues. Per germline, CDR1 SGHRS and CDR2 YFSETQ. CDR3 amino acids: CASTAQEGQAAQAFF. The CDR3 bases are TGCGCCAGCACGGCCCAGGAGGGACAGGCTGCACAAGCTTTCTTT.

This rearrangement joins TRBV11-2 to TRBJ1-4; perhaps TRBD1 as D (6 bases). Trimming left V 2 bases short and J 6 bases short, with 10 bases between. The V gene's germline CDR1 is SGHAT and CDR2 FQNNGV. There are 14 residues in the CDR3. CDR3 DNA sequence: TGTGCCAGCAGCTTAAAAGGGGGGTATGAAAAACTGTTTTTT. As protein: CASSLKGGYEKLFF. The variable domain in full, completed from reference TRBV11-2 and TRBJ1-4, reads EAGVAQSPRYKIIEKRQSVAFWCNPISGHATLYWYQQILGQGPKLLIQFQNNGVVDDSQLPKDRFSAERLKGVDSTLKIQPAKLEDSAVYLCASSLKGGYEKLFFGSGTQLSVL.

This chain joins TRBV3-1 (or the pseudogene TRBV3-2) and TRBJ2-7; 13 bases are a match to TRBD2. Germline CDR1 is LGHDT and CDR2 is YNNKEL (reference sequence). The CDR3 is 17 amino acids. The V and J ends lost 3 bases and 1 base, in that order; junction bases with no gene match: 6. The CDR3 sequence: CASSQTSGGLQSYEQYF. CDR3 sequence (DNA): TGTGCCAGCAGCCAGACTAGCGGGGGGCTCCAATCCTACGAGCAGTACTTC.